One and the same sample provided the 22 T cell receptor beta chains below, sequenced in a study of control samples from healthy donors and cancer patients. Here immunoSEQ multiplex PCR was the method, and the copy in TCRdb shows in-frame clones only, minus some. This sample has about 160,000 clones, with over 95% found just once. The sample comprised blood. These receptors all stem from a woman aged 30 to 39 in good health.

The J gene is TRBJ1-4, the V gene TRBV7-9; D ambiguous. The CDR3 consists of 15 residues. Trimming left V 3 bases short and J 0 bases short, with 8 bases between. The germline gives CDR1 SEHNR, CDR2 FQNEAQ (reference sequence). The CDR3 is CASSFGTTTNEKLFF. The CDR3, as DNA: TGTGCCAGCAGCTTCGGCACAACAACTAATGAAAAACTGTTTTTT.

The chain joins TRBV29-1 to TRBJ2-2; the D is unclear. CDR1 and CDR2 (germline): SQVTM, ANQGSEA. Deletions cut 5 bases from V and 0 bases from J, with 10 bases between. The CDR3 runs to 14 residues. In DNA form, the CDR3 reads TGCAGCGTTTTGAGAGATGCGAACACCGGGGAGCTGTTTTTT. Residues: CSVLRDANTGELFF.

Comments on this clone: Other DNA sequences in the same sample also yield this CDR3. DNA for the CDR3: TGTGCCAGTAGTAGGGGACAGGGTGGCAATCAGCCCCAGCATTTT. This sequence encodes CASSRGQGGNQPQHF. The chain joins TRBV19 to TRBJ1-5, with 9 bases that match TRBD1. The CDR3 sequence is 15 residues long. The germline CDR1 and CDR2 sequences are LNHDA and SQIVND (reference sequence). V lost 4 bases and J lost 2; bases outside the gene matches: 3. Full variable domain (missing parts from reference TRBV19 and TRBJ1-5): DGGITQSPKYLFRKEGQNVTLSCEQNLNHDAMYWYRQDPGQGLRLIYYSQIVNDFQKGDIAEGYSVSREKKESFPLTVTSAQKNPTAFYLCASSRGQGGNQPQHFGDGTRLSIL.

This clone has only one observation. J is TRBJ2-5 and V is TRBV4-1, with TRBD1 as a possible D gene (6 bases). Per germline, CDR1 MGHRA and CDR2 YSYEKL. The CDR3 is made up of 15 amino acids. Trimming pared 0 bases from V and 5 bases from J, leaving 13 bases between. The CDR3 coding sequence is TGCGCCAGCAGCCAAGATCAGGGCAGGGGTGAGACCCAGTACTTC. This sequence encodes CASSQDQGRGETQYF.

Here the CDR3 DNA reads TGTGCCAGTAGTAGCAGACTAGCGGGAGTCACAGATACGCAGTATTTT. Translation gives CASSSRLAGVTDTQYF. V usage is TRBV19 and J usage is TRBJ2-3; 12 bases align to TRBD2. The V and J ends lost 4 bases and 2 bases, in that order; junction bases with no gene match: 4. Per the germline V gene, CDR1 is LNHDA and CDR2 is SQIVND (reference sequence). The CDR3 is 16 amino acids.

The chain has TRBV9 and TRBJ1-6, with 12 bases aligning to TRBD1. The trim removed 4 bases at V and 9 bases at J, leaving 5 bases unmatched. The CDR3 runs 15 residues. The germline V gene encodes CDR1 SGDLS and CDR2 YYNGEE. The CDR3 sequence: CASSRGDRGPSPLHF. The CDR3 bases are TGTGCCAGCAGCAGAGGGGACAGGGGGCCTTCACCCCTCCACTTT.

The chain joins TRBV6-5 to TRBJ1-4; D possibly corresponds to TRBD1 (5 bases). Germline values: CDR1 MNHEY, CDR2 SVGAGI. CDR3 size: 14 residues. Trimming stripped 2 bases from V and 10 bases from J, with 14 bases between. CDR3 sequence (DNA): TGTGCCAGCAGTTACAGGACGGACGGGGGAAAACTGTTTTTT. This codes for CASSYRTDGGKLFF.

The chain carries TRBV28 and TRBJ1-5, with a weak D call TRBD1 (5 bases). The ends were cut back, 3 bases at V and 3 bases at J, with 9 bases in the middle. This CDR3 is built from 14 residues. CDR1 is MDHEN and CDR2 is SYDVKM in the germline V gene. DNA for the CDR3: TGTGCCAGCAGTTTTGGGACGGTCAATCAGCCCCAGCATTTT. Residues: CASSFGTVNQPQHF.

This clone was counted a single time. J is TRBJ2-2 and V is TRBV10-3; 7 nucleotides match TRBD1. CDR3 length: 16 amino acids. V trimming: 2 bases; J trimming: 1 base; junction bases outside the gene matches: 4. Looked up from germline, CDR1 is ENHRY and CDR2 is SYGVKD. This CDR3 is CAISEGDSENTGELFF. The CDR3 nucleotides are TGTGCCATCAGTGAGGGGGACAGTGAGAACACCGGGGAGCTGTTTTTT.

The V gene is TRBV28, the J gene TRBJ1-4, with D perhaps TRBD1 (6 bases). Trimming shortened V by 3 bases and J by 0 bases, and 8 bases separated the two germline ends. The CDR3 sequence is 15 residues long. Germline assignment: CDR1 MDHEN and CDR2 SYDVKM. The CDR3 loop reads CASSLEGATNEKLFF. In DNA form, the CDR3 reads TGTGCCAGCAGTTTGGAGGGGGCAACTAATGAAAAACTGTTTTTT.

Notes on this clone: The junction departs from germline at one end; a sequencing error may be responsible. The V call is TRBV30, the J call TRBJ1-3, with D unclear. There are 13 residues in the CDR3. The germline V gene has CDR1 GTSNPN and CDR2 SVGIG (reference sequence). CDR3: CAWSITTGNTIYF. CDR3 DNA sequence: TGTGCCTGGAGTATCACTACTGGGAACACCATATATTTT.

The CDR3 spells CASRQGIGSPTNEKLFF. CDR3 bases: TGTGCCAGTAGACAGGGAATCGGGTCCCCCACTAATGAAAAACTGTTTTTT. V and J are TRBV19 and TRBJ1-4, with D possibly being TRBD1 (6 bases). CDR1 and CDR2 (germline): LNHDA, SQIVND (reference sequence). V was shortened by 6 bases and J by 2 bases, with 19 bases between the two germline ends. The CDR3 has 17 residues.

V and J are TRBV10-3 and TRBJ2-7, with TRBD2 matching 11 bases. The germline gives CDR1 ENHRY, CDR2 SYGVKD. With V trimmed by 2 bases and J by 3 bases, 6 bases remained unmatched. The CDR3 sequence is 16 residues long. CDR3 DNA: TGTGCCATCAGTGAGCCTGTGACTAGCGGGATCTACGAGCAGTACTTC. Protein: CAISEPVTSGIYEQYF.

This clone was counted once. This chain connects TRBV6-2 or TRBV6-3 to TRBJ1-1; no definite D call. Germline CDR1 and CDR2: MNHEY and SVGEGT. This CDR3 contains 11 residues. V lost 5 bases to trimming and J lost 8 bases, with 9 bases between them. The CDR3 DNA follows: TGTGCCAGCAGTAGACAAGACGAAGCTTTCTTT. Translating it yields CASSRQDEAFF.

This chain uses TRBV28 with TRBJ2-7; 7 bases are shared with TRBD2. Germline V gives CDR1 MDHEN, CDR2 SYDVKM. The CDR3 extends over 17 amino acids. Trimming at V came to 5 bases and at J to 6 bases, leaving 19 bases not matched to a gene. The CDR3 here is CASSPTLAWGGRLEQYF. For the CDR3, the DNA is TGTGCCAGCAGTCCCACCCTAGCGTGGGGGGGACGACTCGAGCAGTACTTC. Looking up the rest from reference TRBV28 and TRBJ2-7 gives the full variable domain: DVKVTQSSRYLVKRTGEKVFLECVQDMDHENMFWYRQDPGLGLRLIYFSYDVKMKEKGDIPEGYSVSREKKERFSLILESASTNQTSMYLCASSPTLAWGGRLEQYFGPGTRLTVT.

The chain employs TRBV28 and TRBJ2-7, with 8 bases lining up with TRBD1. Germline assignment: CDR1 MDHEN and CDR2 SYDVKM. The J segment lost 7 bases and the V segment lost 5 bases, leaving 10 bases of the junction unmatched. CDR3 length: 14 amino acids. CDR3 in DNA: TGTGCCAGCAGTGCCCCGGGACAGGAAAAGGAGCAGTACTTC. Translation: CASSAPGQEKEQYF.

The CDR3 DNA follows: TGTGCCAGCAGTGACAAGGTTACAGATACGCAGTATTTT. Protein sequence: CASSDKVTDTQYF. The chain employs TRBV6-4 and TRBJ2-3; D ambiguous. This CDR3 comprises 13 residues. Germline loops: CDR1 MRHNA, CDR2 SNTAGT. V shed 2 bases and J shed 3 bases, with 6 bases lying between them.

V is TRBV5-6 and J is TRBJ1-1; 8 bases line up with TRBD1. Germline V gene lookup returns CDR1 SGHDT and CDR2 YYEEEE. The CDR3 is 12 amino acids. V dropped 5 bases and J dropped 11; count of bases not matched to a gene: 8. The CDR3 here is CASSVVTGAAFF. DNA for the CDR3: TGTGCCAGCAGTGTAGTGACAGGGGCGGCTTTCTTT.

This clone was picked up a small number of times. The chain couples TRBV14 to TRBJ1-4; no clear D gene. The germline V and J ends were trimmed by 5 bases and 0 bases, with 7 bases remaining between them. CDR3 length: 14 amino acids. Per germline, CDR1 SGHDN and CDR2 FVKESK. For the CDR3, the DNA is TGTGCCAGCAGCTCAGTAGCAACTAATGAAAAACTGTTTTTT. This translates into CASSSVATNEKLFF.

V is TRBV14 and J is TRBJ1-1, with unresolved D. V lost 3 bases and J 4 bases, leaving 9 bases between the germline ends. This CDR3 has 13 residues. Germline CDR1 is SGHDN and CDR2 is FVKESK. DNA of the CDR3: TGTGCCAGCAGCCACCAGTTGGCCACTGAAGCTTTCTTT. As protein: CASSHQLATEAFF.

CDR3 amino acids: CASSQERGPSYNEQFF. CDR3 in DNA: TGCGCCAGCAGCCAAGAACGGGGGCCCTCCTACAATGAGCAGTTCTTC. The chain is built from TRBV4-1 and TRBJ2-1, with D perhaps matching TRBD1 or TRBD2 (6 bases each). The CDR3 consists of 16 residues. V shed 0 bases and J shed 0 bases, with 9 bases lying between them. The germline V gene has CDR1 MGHRA and CDR2 YSYEKL.

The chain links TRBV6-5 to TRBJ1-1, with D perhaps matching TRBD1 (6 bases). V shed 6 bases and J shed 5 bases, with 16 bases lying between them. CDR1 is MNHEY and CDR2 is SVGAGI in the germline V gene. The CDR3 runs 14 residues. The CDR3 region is CASSLGSGVTEAFF. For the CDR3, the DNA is TGTGCCAGCAGCCTTGGGTCAGGGGTTACTGAAGCTTTCTTT.